The sequence of this TCR beta chain was determined in a study of cytomegalovirus exposure and HLA in healthy donors (TCRdb year 2017). Notes on the research overall: According to an earlier analysis of a few hundred of the donors, 150 million to 200 million T cells yielded 90 million to 140 million unique TCR beta sequences and about 300 Gb of sequence data. An early release covering approximately 600 HLA-typed donors comprised about 300 gigabases of sequencing data and tens of millions of unique TCR sequences. Of the roughly 430 genotyped donors, about 84% fell in the genetic ancestry cluster associated with self-reported Caucasian donors. The study was designed to test whether signatures of past pathogen exposure could be identified by cataloging public T cell receptors. The T cell repertoires of about 700 subjects were profiled by immunosequencing and related to cytomegalovirus serostatus. In addition to the first cohort of several hundred subjects, a separate validation cohort of 120 different subjects was used. The study combined high-throughput TCR immunosequencing, statistical association of individual TCRs with disease status, and machine learning to predict cytomegalovirus infection status. A later analysis re-examined previously published TCR beta repertoires from about 670 donors and added high-resolution HLA genotyping to investigate patterns of TCR occurrence. Rather than using new phenotypic data, the later analysis identified candidate immune exposures from TCR beta sequences and from how often those sequences occurred across donors. To decide whether each TCR beta V gene segment behaved as functional or pseudogenic, an earlier analysis of over 500 of the donors relied on high-throughput TCR beta sequencing. Alongside the repertoire data, information on donor age, sex, ethnicity and CMV serostatus was compiled. A later genetic analysis took genome-wide SNP genotypes for 398 of the 666 donors and used that subset as a discovery cohort. All discovery cohort repertoires had been generated on a single sequencing platform. Both class I and class II loci were covered by HLA typing, at four-digit resolution. Typing coverage differed by locus: A, B, C, DRB1 and DQB1 were typed in about 620-630 donors, DQA1 in about 510, DPA1 in some 570, and DPB1 in roughly 450. Five DR-DQ haplotypes were treated as single units for association and clustering because of strong linkage in the cohort. Among roughly 400 genotyped donors of the cohort, an average of around 240,000 unique TCR beta nucleotide sequences was sequenced per donor, of which 15% to 20% were non-productive.

The cohort consisted of 600 to 700 healthy bone marrow donors. At the time of sampling, all cohort members were nominally healthy, though unrecorded immune exposures were likely present. The donor was CMV seropositive and belonged to the group of 250 to 300 seropositive cohort members. A peripheral blood sample was collected from each donor, and TCR beta sequencing was performed on peripheral blood mononuclear cells. The Qiagen DNeasy Blood Extraction Kit was used to extract genomic DNA from the blood cell samples. This clone was seen a single time. Its antigen remains undetermined. There are no base qualities to consult, and no much larger clone falls within one base. What the study reported, not specific to this receptor: Assigning TCR associations to individual alleles was difficult when HLA alleles, especially DR and DQ, strongly co-occurred. It was suggested by the authors that the approach could potentially be generalized to other disease states and immunological phenotypes. HLA typing was unavailable for some donors at each locus, so association tests used only the typed subset. Several of the top co-occurrence clusters appeared to be linked to parvovirus B19, influenza, CMV and Epstein-Barr virus, according to a later analysis. A total of about 150 TCR beta chains were listed by the study as associated with cytomegalovirus. A few of the identified cytomegalovirus-associated TCR beta chains were confirmed in vitro to be specific for cytomegalovirus antigens. A further reported finding was that TCR beta sequences accurately predicted the HLA-A and HLA-B alleles for most subjects in the first cohort. The classifier was reported to diagnose cytomegalovirus status with high specificity and sensitivity in both the original and validation cohorts. A later analysis found that HLA-associated TCR beta chains were more clonally expanded and had lower generation probabilities than equally common non-associated chains. Seventeen rarely observed V segments, including chromosome 9 orphons, were excluded from the earlier analysis of some 590 of the donors because counts were too low. Linkage disequilibrium might explain the correlated functional status among segregating V segments, but an unknown experimental factor could not be ruled out. A cluster of highly shared sequence variants was judged likely to represent a technical artifact of the sequencing pipeline. Only TCR beta chains were sequenced in this cohort, and the absence of alpha or paired-chain data limited detectable features. In a later analysis, TCR association rates were found to vary across HLA loci, with the most associated TCRs seen for DRB1 alleles and the fewest for HLA-C alleles. The presence/absence analyses assumed that sequencing depth was roughly uniform across donors, and that assumption may not be true. Compared with the approximately 710-donor mean, donors in an Asian-associated ancestry cluster had fewer N-insertions in productive TCRs, according to a later genetic analysis. The only immune exposure information available for the cohort was CMV serostatus. Broadly in line with IMGT annotations, most TCR beta V segments showed up in productive rearrangements about 87% or about 30% of the time in an earlier analysis of approximately 600 of the donors. In a later analysis, 16,951 TCR beta sequences were associated with specific HLA alleles at a false discovery rate of 0.05. An association between a missense DCLRE1C variant and V-gene and J-gene trimming of TCR beta chains was found in a later genetic analysis and replicated in an independent cohort. Most TCR sequences were seen in very few donors, while some public TCRs were found in many individuals. According to a later analysis, most CMV-associated TCR beta chains appeared to be HLA-restricted, and the HLA associations seemed to be driven largely by CMV exposure. Because the 87-base-pair reads could not distinguish some IMGT-functional V segments, including TRBV6-2 and TRBV6-3, those segments were excluded.

V lost 3 bases and J lost 0 bases, and the count of bases not matched to a germline gene is 9. CDR1 and CDR2 are drawn from the germline V gene (reference sequence): SEHNR, FQNEAQ. The CDR3 has 18 amino acids, counting the end cysteine and phenylalanine. Only the CDR3 part of the read is kept: 54 bases, read in frame from the first base. Libraries came from the immunoSEQ multiplex PCR assay. The multiplex PCR relied on a mix of 60 forward primers for TCR Vbeta segments and 13 reverse primers for TCR Jbeta segments. Amplification of the CDR3 region of rearranged TCR beta genes was performed with a multiplex PCR assay on genomic DNA. The amplified TCR beta libraries were sequenced on the Illumina HiSeq System as 87-base-pair reads. Per the original workflow: Across the 500 to 700 repertoires, a later analysis counted 75 million to 90 million unique TCR beta chains, around 11 million of which were shared by at least two donors. A nearest-neighbor algorithm error-corrected the raw reads and collapsed the reads into unique sequences, merging closely related sequences to remove PCR and sequencing errors. V, D and J gene segments were assigned by aligning CDR3 sequences to IMGT reference sequences. For a sequence to be retained, at least a six-nucleotide match to both a V gene segment and a J gene segment was required. Rearrangements were called productive when the CDR3 lacked stop codons and stayed in frame with V and J; all others were non-productive. CDR3 was defined according to IMGT convention as the region running from the second conserved V-encoded cysteine to the conserved J-encoded phenylalanine. The earlier analysis of a few hundred of the donors excluded sequences that lacked an unambiguous match to a single V gene segment. An earlier analysis of a few hundred of the donors called V segments functional above 56.7% productive rearrangements and segregating when the between-donor standard deviation exceeded 5%. A statistical classification framework was developed to diagnose cytomegalovirus status using the catalog of TCR beta chain sequences. In a later analysis, V and J genes were assigned by comparing TCR nucleotide sequences against IMGT/GENE-DB human TR gene sequences. Using the TCRdist pipeline, a later analysis assigned CDR3 sequences along with most-parsimonious VDJ recombination scenarios. In a later analysis, every TCR beta chain was defined by the combination of its CDR3 amino acid sequence and its V-gene family, and reads without a unique V-gene family were dropped. A later analysis removed several hundred highly shared, low-generation-probability nucleotide sequences to deal with suspected cross-contamination and a sequencing artifact. In a later analysis, a clonal expansion index was calculated for each public chain from normalized within-repertoire ranks of inferred template counts. Generation probabilities in a later analysis came from a VDJ recombination model fitted to out-of-frame rearrangements, and those results were checked against IGoR. In a later analysis, TCR-TCR, TCR-HLA and TCR-CMV co-occurrence was scored with hypergeometric tests, and a repertoire-size bias correction was applied to TCR pairs. To estimate false discovery rates, a later analysis permuted the HLA or CMV assignments 20 times. In a later analysis, co-occurring TCRs were grouped using DBSCAN, and TCRdist sequence similarity was added for clustering within HLA-allele-positive subsets. Repertoires with fewer than 30,000 or more than 120,000 public chains, plus five repertoires with anomalous nucleotide sharing, were excluded from co-occurrence clustering. What TCRdb holds here is the immuneACCESS table cut down to in-frame rearrangements. Part of the clones is not present; checked against another copy, under half of the missing clones reflect an unresolved V gene, and the others are unexplained. Clone size and the V and J calls come from that table; the DNA yielded D and trimming. This sample comprises around 150,000 clones, around 80% of them detected only once. Around 6.3% of the sample is taken by the ten largest.

The receptor was isolated from a man aged 35 to 55 in good health and CMV-seropositive. The sequenced material came from PBMCs. The chain employs TRBV7-9 and TRBJ2-1; TRBD2 aligns with 9 central bases. The CDR3 reads CASSFSSGNLRSYNEQFF. At the DNA level, the sequence is TGTGCCAGCAGCTTCTCTAGCGGGAACCTCCGCTCCTACAATGAGCAGTTCTTC.